The TCR beta chain described here comes from a study of sequential checkpoint blockade in melanoma. Study information: Randomization was 1:1 between first-line nivolumab→ipilimumab and ipilimumab→nivolumab. Both treatment sequences were followed by maintenance nivolumab.

Germline lookup yields CDR1 SGHRS and CDR2 YFSETQ. The CDR3 extends over 18 amino acids. The V segment lost 3 bases and the J segment 2 bases; nucleotides outside the gene matches: 9. A single count supports this clone. Generated by immunoSEQ multiplex PCR, the TCRdb table keeps only in-frame clones and is missing some. The repertoire includes about 11,000 clones, 78% of them detected once, and approximately 10% sits in the top ten. Described treatment: randomized to nivolumab then ipilimumab (arm A) or the reverse (arm B). None of the patients previously received DNA-damaging chemotherapy. Live CD3+CD8+ CD19− CD56− cells were sorted from PBMCs.

The receptor comes from a human donor with melanoma. The input for sequencing was CD8+ T cells sorted from blood (inferred from file names), taken from a patient given nivolumab and ipilimumab in sequence. The chain employs TRBV5-1 and TRBJ2-3, with 13 bases fitting TRBD2. CDR3 protein: CASSSNPGLAGYTDTQYF. CDR3 in DNA: TGCGCCAGCAGCTCAAATCCGGGACTAGCGGGGTACACAGATACGCAGTATTTT. Full variable domain (rest looked up from reference TRBV5-1 and TRBJ2-3): KAGVTQTPRYLIKTRGQQVTLSCSPISGHRSVSWYQQTPGQGLQFLFEYFSETQRNKGNFPGRFSGRQFSNSRSEMNVSTLELGDSALYLCASSSNPGLAGYTDTQYFGPGTRLTVL.